The TCR beta chain described here comes from a study of blood T cell repertoires in COVID-19. About the research overall: Collection of acute and convalescent COVID-19 samples took place in the United States, Italy and Spain.

The CDR3 spans 14 residues. Germline values: CDR1 SGHRS, CDR2 YFSETQ. The V gene end was trimmed by 4 bases and the J gene end by 5 bases; junction bases not matched to a gene: 3. Authors' processing steps: For nucleated cells, counts were estimated from reference gene primer amplification. Produced via immunoSEQ multiplex PCR; TCRdb's table is partial and in-frame only. The V and J calls and clone size come from that table; D and trimming were worked out from the DNA. The profile covers about 220,000 clones, with less than 90% appearing a single time and 1.9% taken by the ten largest. This receptor was taken from a man aged 40-49 years with active or convalescent COVID-19. The chain uses TRBV5-1 and TRBJ1-4, with 9 bases fitting TRBD1. The sequenced sample consisted of peripheral blood. Written as DNA, the CDR3 is TGCGCCAGCAGCCAACAGGGGGCAAATGAAAAACTGTTTTTT. As protein: CASSQQGANEKLFF.